This TCR beta chain was sequenced in a study of T-cell reconstitution after alpha-beta-depleted transplantation in children. After removal of 0 bases from V and 7 bases from J, the junction contained 9 bases not matched to a gene. This CDR3 is built from 15 residues. Unique molecular identifiers were incorporated when the TCRbeta library was constructed. TCRdb re-called the PCR reads with MiXCR, one entry per CDR3 protein. The profile shows 640,000 or so distinct CDR3 sequences, around a sixth of them singletons. J is TRBJ2-7 and V is TRBV12-3 or TRBV12-4; 7 bases fit TRBD1. This TCR came from a human donor who donated a stem cell graft to a child with acute myeloid leukemia. Sample: PBMCs from the stem cell graft donor, taken from the stem cell graft. The chain's CDR3 is CASSLALEGAKEQYF. The CDR3 DNA reads TGTGCCAGCAGTTTAGCGCTCGAGGGGGCGAAGGAGCAGTACTTC.